The source of this TCR beta chain is a study of T cell clonality in common variable immunodeficiency. Study results and limitations: In common variable immunodeficiency, TCR beta chains reportedly carried fewer deletions and N-nucleotide insertions. TCRbeta clonality was increased in CVID versus healthy controls. Compared with controls, CVID subjects had fewer shared TCRbeta clones.

This clone came up a few times. The antigen is unknown. The read gets to within 3 residues of the CDR3 end, and the germline J gene fills in the rest. TCRdb keeps only in-frame clones here, not all; method: immunoSEQ multiplex PCR. The sample is made up of about 30,000 clones, none counted only once. Diagnosis required reduced IgG, IgA and/or IgM with specific antibody deficiency. Germline CDR1 LNHDA, CDR2 SQIVND (reference sequence). The ends lost 5 bases at V and 3 bases at J; junction bases unmatched: 9. The CDR3 is 15 amino acids. The sequence came from a human donor with common variable immunodeficiency. This sequence joins TRBV19 and TRBJ2-7, with TRBD2 matching over 8 bases. Sequenced input: peripheral blood mononuclear cells. This CDR3 reads CASSLGGGRHYEQYF. The sequenced part of the CDR3 DNA is TGTGCCAGTAGTTTGGGCGGGGGGCGGCACTACGAG.